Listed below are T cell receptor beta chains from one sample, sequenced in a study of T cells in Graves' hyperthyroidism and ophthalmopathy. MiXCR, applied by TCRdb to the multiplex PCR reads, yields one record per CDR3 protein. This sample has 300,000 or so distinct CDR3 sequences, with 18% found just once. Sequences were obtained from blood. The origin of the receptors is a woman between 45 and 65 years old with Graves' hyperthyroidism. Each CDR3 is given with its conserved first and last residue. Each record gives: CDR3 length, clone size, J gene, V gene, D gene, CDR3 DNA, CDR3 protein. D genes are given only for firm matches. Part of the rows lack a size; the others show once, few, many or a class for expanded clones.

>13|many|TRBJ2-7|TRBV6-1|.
TGTGCCAGCAGTCCCGACAGCTCCTACGAGCAGTACTTC
CASSPDSSYEQYF
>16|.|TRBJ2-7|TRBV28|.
TGTGCCAGCAGTTTTAACGCAGGGGGGGATTCCTACGAGCAGTACTTC
CASSFNAGGDSYEQYF
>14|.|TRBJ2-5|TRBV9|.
TGTGCCAGCAGCGTTGCGACTAGTTCCGAGACCCAGTACTTC
CASSVATSSETQYF
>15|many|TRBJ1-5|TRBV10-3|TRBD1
TGTGCCATCAGTGGGGACAGGGAGGGCAATCAGCCCCAGCATTTT
CAISGDREGNQPQHF
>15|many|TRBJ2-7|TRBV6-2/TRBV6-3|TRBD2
TGTGCCAGCAGTTACCCCAGTAGCGGGAGGCGGGAGCAGTACTTC
CASSYPSSGRREQYF
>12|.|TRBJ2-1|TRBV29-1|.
TGCAGCGTTGAAGTCGGCGACGATGAGCAGTTCTTC
CSVEVGDDEQFF
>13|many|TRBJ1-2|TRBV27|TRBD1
TGTGCCAGCAGTGGACAGGGGAGTCATGGCTACACCTTC
CASSGQGSHGYTF
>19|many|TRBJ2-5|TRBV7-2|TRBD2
TGTGCCAGCAGCTTGGGGCTAGCGGGGTACCCAGAAGACCAAGAGACCCAGTACTTC
CASSLGLAGYPEDQETQYF
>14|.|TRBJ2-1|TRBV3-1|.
TGTGCCAGCAGCCTAGAAACAGGTCGGGATGAGCAGTTCTTC
CASSLETGRDEQFF
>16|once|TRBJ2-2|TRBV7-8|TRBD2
TGTGCCAGCAGCACCCCCGGGACTAGCGGCACCGGGGAGCTGTTTTTT
CASSTPGTSGTGELFF
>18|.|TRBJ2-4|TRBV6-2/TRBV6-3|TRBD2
TGTGCCAGCAGTCAGGTCCTCGGGGGGGTTCTAGCCAAAAACATTCAGTACTTC
CASSQVLGGVLAKNIQYF
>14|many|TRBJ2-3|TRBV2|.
TGTGCCAGCATGAAGAAAGTACACACAGATACGCAGTATTTT
CASMKKVHTDTQYF
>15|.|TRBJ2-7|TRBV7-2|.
TGTGCCAGCAGCTTAGGAGTCTCGGACAACCACGAGCAGTACTTC
CASSLGVSDNHEQYF
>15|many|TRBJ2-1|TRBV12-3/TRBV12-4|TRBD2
TGTGCCAGCAGTCCCGGGAGGGCCACGGACAATGAGCAGTTCTTC
CASSPGRATDNEQFF
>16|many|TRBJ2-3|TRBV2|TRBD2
TGTGCCAGCAGTGAAGGCGGGACTAGCGGGGGCCATACGCAGTATTTT
CASSEGGTSGGHTQYF
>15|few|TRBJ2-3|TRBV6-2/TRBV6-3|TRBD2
TGTGCCAGCAGTTACGATGGACTAGCCACAGATACGCAGTATTTT
CASSYDGLATDTQYF
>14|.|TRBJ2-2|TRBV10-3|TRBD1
TGTGCCATCAGGGGACAGGGGAACACCGGGGAGCTGTTTTTT
CAIRGQGNTGELFF
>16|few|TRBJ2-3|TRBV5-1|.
TGCGCCAGCAGCTGGGGTGGGCGGGACGGTCTTGATACGCAGTATTTT
CASSWGGRDGLDTQYF
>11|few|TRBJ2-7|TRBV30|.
TGTGCCTGGAGTAATGAATCGGGGCAGTACTTC
CAWSNESGQYF
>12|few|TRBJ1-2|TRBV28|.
TGTGCCAGCAGTTTCGACGGAAATGGCTACACCTTC
CASSFDGNGYTF
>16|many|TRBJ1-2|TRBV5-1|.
TGCGCCAGCAGCTTGGCCGAAAGGGCACCTAACTATGGCTACACCTTC
CASSLAERAPNYGYTF
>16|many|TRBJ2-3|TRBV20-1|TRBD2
TGCAGTGCTGAAGGAGCGGGAGGGCCCCTCGGAGATACGCAGTATTTT
CSAEGAGGPLGDTQYF
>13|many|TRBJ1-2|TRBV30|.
TGTGCCTGGAGCCCGGGGGCAGGGTATGGCTACACCTTC
CAWSPGAGYGYTF
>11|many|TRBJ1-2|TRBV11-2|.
TGTGCCAGCAGCTTAGGTTATGGCTACACCTTC
CASSLGYGYTF
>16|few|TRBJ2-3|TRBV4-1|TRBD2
TGCGCCAGCAGCCAGCTACCGGGACTAGCCACAGATGCGCAGTATTTT
CASSQLPGLATDAQYF
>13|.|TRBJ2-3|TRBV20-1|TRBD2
TGCAGTGCTCCGCGGGAGGGAACAGATACGCAGTATTTT
CSAPREGTDTQYF
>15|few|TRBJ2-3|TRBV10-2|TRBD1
TGCGCCAGCACCAAGACAGGGGAGGTATTGGATACGCAGTATTTT
CASTKTGEVLDTQYF
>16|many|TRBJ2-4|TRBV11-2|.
TGTGCCAGCAGCTATCTCCAACCGCAACCCAAAAACATTCAGTACTTC
CASSYLQPQPKNIQYF
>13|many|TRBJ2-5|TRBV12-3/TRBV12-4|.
TGTGCCAGCACCCGGACAAGACAAGAGACCCAGTACTTC
CASTRTRQETQYF
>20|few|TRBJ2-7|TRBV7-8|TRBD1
TGTGCCAGCAGCTTACCCCTCCGGGCAGGGGGCAGGGATAGCTCCTACGAGCAGTACTTC
CASSLPLRAGGRDSSYEQYF
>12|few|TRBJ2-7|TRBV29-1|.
TGCAGCGTTAAGCTATCTACCTACGAGCAGTACTTC
CSVKLSTYEQYF
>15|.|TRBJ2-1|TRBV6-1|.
TGTGCCAGCAGTGATCGTGCGGGTTGGGTGTATGAGCAGTTCTTC
CASSDRAGWVYEQFF
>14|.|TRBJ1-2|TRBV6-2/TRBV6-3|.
TGTGCCAGCAGCACCGGGACTTCCGGGGATGGCTACACCTTC
CASSTGTSGDGYTF
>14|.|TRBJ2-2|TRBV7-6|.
TGTGCCAGCAGCTTAGCGGCAGAGGTCGGGGAGCTGTTTTTT
CASSLAAEVGELFF
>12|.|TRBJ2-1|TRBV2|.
TGTGCCAGCAGTGGCGAATACAATGAGCAGTTCTTC
CASSGEYNEQFF
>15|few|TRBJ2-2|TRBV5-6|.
TGTGCCAGCAGCTTGCTGGCAGGGGGGACCGGGGAGCTGTTTTTT
CASSLLAGGTGELFF
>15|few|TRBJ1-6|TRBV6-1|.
TGTGCCAGCAGTGAAGGGCCCACTGATAATTCACCCCTCCACTTT
CASSEGPTDNSPLHF
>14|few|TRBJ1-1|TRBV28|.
TGTGCCAGCACCCCACGTCGGGGTTTCACTGAAGCTTTCTTT
CASTPRRGFTEAFF
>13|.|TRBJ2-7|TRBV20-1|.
TGCAGTGCTAGAGATCTTAGCAACTACGAGCAGTACTTC
CSARDLSNYEQYF
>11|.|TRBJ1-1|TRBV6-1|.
TGTGCCAGCAGTCCAAACAGGGAAGCTTTCTTT
CASSPNREAFF
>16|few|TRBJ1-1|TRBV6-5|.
TGTGCCAGCAGTTACTCGGGGAATGGGTATGACACTGAAGCTTTCTTT
CASSYSGNGYDTEAFF
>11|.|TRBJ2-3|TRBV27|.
TGTGCCAGCAGTTACGCAGATACGCAGTATTTT
CASSYADTQYF
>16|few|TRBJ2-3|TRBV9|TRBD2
TGTGCCAGCAGCGCCACCGGGACTAAGAGCACAGATACGCAGTATTTT
CASSATGTKSTDTQYF
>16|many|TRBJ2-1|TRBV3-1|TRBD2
TGTGCCAGCAGCCAACAAGGTCCTAGCGGGAGGGATGAGCAGTTCTTC
CASSQQGPSGRDEQFF
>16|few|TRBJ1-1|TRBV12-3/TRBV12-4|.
TGTGCCAGCAGTTTATGGGGTCCGGGGGCTGGCACTGAAGCTTTCTTT
CASSLWGPGAGTEAFF
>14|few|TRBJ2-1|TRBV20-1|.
TGCAGCGCGAGTACTCCGGTTTCTTACAATGAGCAGTTCTTC
CSASTPVSYNEQFF
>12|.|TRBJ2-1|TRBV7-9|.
TGTGCCAGCAGCTATACAGCGAATGAGCAGTTCTTC
CASSYTANEQFF
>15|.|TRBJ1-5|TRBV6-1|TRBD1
TGTGCCAGCAGTTCCGACAGGGGAGGCAATCAGCCCCAGCATTTT
CASSSDRGGNQPQHF
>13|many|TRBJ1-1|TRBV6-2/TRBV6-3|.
TGTGCCAGCAGCCCCCCTGGACCAAAGGAAGCTTTCTTT
CASSPPGPKEAFF
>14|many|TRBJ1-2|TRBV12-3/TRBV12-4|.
TGTGCCAGCAGCTCCTCCCGACAGGACTATGGCTACACCTTC
CASSSSRQDYGYTF
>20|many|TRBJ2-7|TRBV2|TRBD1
TGTGCCAGCAGTAGAAAGACCGGGACAGGGAGCGCTCAGACGGTAAACGAGCAGTACTTC
CASSRKTGTGSAQTVNEQYF
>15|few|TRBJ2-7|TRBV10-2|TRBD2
TGCGCCAGCACCCCGTCGCGGGAGCGCTCCTACGAGCAGTACTTC
CASTPSRERSYEQYF